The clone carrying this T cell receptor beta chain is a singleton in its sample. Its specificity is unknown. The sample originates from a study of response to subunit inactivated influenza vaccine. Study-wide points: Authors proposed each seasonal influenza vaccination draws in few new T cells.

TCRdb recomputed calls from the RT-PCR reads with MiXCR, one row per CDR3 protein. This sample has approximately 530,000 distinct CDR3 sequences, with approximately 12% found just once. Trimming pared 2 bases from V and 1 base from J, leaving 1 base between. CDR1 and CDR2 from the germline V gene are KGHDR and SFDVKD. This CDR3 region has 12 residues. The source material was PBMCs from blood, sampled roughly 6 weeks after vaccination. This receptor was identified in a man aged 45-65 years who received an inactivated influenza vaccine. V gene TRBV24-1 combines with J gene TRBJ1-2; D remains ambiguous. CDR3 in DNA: TGTGCCACCAGTGATTATAACTATGGCTACACCTTC. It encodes CATSDYNYGYTF.